This T cell receptor (beta chain) was sequenced in a study of T cells in tuberculosis. Across the whole study: A South African cohort included IGRA-negative adolescents, latently infected IGRA-positive adolescents and adults with active tuberculosis. Blood was taken before or within 7 days of anti-tuberculosis therapy. The study's findings and limits: The TCR-beta difference was not significant; alpha differences partly reflected length.

Time point indicated: new active TB diagnosis, blood taken before or within 7 days of starting treatment. Measured with immunoSEQ multiplex PCR; TCRdb has only the in-frame clones, and not every one. The top ten clones hold over 10% of a sample with around 30,000 clones, roughly 93% of them seen once. Concerning this clone: Its antigen is unknown.

Germline CDR1 SNHLY, CDR2 FYNNEI. V lost 6 bases, J lost 8 bases, and 11 bases stayed unmatched. There are 15 residues in the CDR3. J is TRBJ2-2 and V is TRBV2, with 8 bases fitting TRBD2. Sample: PBMCs, taken at tuberculosis diagnosis. The TCR comes from an adult with tuberculosis. In DNA form, the CDR3 reads TGTGCCAGCAGCATACAGCGGGGGCCCCAGGGGGAGCTGTTTTTT. Its translation is CASSIQRGPQGELFF.